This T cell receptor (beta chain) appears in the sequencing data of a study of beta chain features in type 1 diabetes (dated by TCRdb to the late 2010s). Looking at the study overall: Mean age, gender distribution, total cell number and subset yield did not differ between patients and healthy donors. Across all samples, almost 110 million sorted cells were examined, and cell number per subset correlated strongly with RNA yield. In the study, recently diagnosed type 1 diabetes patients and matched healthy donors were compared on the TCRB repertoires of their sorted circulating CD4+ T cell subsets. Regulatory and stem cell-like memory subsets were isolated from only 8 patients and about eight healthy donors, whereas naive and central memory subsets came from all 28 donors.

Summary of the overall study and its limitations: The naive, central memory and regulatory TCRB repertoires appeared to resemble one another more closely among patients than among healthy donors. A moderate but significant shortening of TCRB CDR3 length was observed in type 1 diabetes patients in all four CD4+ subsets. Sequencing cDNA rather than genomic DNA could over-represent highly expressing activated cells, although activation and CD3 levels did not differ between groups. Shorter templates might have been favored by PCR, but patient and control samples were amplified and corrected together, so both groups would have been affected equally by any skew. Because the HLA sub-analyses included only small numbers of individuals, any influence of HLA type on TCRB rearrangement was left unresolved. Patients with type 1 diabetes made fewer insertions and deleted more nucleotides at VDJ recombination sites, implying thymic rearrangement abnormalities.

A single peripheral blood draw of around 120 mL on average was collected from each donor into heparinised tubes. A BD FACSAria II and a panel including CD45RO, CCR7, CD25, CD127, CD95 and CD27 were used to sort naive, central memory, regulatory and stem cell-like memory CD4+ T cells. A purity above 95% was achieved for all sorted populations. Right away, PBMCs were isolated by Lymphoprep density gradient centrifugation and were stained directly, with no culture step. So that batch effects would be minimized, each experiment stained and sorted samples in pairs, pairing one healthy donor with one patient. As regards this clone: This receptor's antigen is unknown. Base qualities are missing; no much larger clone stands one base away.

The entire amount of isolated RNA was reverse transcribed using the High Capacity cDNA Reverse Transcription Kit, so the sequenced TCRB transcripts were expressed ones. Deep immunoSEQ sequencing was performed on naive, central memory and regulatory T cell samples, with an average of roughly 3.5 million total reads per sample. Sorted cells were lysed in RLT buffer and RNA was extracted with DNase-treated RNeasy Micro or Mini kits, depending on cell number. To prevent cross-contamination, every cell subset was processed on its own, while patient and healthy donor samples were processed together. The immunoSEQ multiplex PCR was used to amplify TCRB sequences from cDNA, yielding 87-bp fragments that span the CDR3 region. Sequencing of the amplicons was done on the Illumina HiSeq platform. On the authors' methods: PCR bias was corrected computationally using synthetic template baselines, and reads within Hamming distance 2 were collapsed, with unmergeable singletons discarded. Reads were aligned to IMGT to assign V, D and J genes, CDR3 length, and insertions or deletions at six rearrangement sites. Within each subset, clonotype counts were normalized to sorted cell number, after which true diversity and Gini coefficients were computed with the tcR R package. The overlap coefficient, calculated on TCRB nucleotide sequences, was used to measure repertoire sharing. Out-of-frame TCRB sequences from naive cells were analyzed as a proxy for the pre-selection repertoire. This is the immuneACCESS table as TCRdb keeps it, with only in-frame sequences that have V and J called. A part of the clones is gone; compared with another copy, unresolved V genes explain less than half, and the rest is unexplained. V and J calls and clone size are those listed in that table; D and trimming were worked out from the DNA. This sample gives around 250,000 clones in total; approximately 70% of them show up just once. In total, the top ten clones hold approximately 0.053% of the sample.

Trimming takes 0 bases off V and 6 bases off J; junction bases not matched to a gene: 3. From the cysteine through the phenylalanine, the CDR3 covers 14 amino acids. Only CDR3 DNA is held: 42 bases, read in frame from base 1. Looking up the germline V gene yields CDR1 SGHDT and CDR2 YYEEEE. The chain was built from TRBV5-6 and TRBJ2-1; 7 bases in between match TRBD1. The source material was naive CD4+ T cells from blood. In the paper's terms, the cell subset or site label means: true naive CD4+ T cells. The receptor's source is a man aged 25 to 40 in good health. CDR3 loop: CASSLDPGGNEQFF. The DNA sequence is TGTGCCAGCAGCTTGGATCCAGGGGGCAATGAGCAGTTCTTC.